A selection of T cell receptor beta chains follows, all from one sample in a study of molecular identifiers for immune sequencing clone quantification. TCRdb ran MiXCR on the PCR reads and lists one entry per CDR3 protein. The sample yields 10,000 to 12,000 distinct CDR3 sequences, roughly 20% seen once. Sequencing was carried out using naive CD8+ T cells from blood, with Jurkat cell RNA spiked in. The receptors shown here come from a human donor in good health. Some libraries in this study had Jurkat cell RNA spiked in. Both conserved end residues are part of each CDR3. D genes are given only for firm matches. The size entry is marked missing in some rows and otherwise reads once, few, many or a size class.

d_call: NA; j_call: TRBJ1-1; v_call: TRBV10-3; clone_size: medium-sized; cdr3_aa: CAIRTRPNTEAFF; cdr3_nt: TGTGCCATCAGGACAAGACCGAACACTGAAGCTTTCTTT
d_call: TRBD1; j_call: TRBJ1-1; v_call: TRBV6-4; clone_size: medium-sized; cdr3_aa: CASKQGVANTEAFF; cdr3_nt: TGTGCCAGCAAGCAGGGGGTTGCTAACACTGAAGCTTTCTTT
d_call: NA; j_call: TRBJ2-1; v_call: TRBV7-2; clone_size: many; cdr3_aa: CASSLVVSRTDEQFF; cdr3_nt: TGTGCCAGCAGCTTAGTTGTTAGTCGGACGGATGAGCAGTTCTTC
d_call: TRBD2; j_call: TRBJ2-1; v_call: TRBV3-1; clone_size: few; cdr3_aa: CASSQGSGGAYNEQFF; cdr3_nt: TGTGCCAGCAGCCAGGGGAGCGGGGGGGCCTACAATGAGCAGTTCTTC
d_call: NA; j_call: TRBJ1-4; v_call: TRBV19; clone_size: many; cdr3_aa: CASSTDELWMDSNEKLFF; cdr3_nt: TGTGCCAGTAGTACGGACGAGCTTTGGATGGACTCTAATGAAAAACTGTTTTTT
d_call: NA; j_call: TRBJ2-3; v_call: TRBV12-3/TRBV12-4; clone_size: medium-sized; cdr3_aa: CASSLWGFADTQYF; cdr3_nt: TGTGCCAGCAGTTTATGGGGGTTCGCAGATACGCAGTATTTT
d_call: NA; j_call: TRBJ2-7; v_call: TRBV4-1; clone_size: many; cdr3_aa: CASSQDRRGLYEQYF; cdr3_nt: TGCGCCAGCAGCCAAGATCGCCGGGGGTTGTACGAGCAGTACTTC
d_call: NA; j_call: TRBJ1-5; v_call: TRBV27; clone_size: NA; cdr3_aa: CASSLGGGHYQPHHF; cdr3_nt: TGTGCCAGCAGTTTAGGCGGGGGCCATTATCAGCCCCACCATTTT
d_call: NA; j_call: TRBJ2-2; v_call: TRBV12-3/TRBV12-4; clone_size: few; cdr3_aa: CASSSTGELFF; cdr3_nt: TGTGCCAGCAGTTCCACCGGGGAGCTGTTTTTT
d_call: NA; j_call: TRBJ2-7; v_call: TRBV7-6; clone_size: few; cdr3_aa: CASSLIVGDHEQYF; cdr3_nt: TGTGCCAGCAGCTTAATAGTTGGGGACCACGAGCAGTACTTC
d_call: NA; j_call: TRBJ2-6; v_call: TRBV12-3/TRBV12-4; clone_size: many; cdr3_aa: CASSFAGLSGANVLTF; cdr3_nt: TGTGCCAGCAGTTTCGCAGGGTTGTCTGGGGCCAACGTCCTGACTTTC
d_call: TRBD2; j_call: TRBJ2-1; v_call: TRBV12-3/TRBV12-4; clone_size: NA; cdr3_aa: CASRTVLADSYNEQFF; cdr3_nt: TGTGCCAGCAGGACCGTGCTAGCGGACTCCTACAATGAGCAGTTCTTC
d_call: NA; j_call: TRBJ1-1; v_call: TRBV4-3; clone_size: NA; cdr3_aa: CASSQDQDGGTEALF; cdr3_nt: TGCGCCAGCAGCCAAGATCAAGATGGGGGCACTGAAGCTCTCTTT
d_call: NA; j_call: TRBJ1-5; v_call: TRBV12-3/TRBV12-4; clone_size: many; cdr3_aa: CASSLRAGVQPQHF; cdr3_nt: TGTGCCAGCAGTTTAAGGGCAGGGGTTCAGCCCCAGCATTTT
d_call: NA; j_call: TRBJ2-7; v_call: TRBV4-3; clone_size: NA; cdr3_aa: CASSPGLVSSEQYF; cdr3_nt: TGCGCCAGCAGCCCGGGCCTAGTCTCCTCCGAGCAGTACTTC
d_call: NA; j_call: TRBJ2-1; v_call: TRBV3-1; clone_size: many; cdr3_aa: CASSHLLVAEQFF; cdr3_nt: TGTGCCAGCAGCCACCTCCTGGTAGCGGAGCAGTTCTTC
d_call: NA; j_call: TRBJ2-2; v_call: TRBV9; clone_size: medium-sized; cdr3_aa: CASSALVGVAENTGELFF; cdr3_nt: TGTGCCAGCAGCGCACTCGTAGGAGTAGCGGAGAACACCGGGGAGCTGTTTTTT
d_call: TRBD2; j_call: TRBJ2-1; v_call: TRBV20-1; clone_size: NA; cdr3_aa: CSGVSGSGSYNEQFF; cdr3_nt: TGCAGTGGGGTCAGCGGGAGTGGGTCCTACAATGAGCAGTTCTTC
d_call: NA; j_call: TRBJ2-1; v_call: TRBV7-6; clone_size: NA; cdr3_aa: CARSLTSDNAPFF; cdr3_nt: TGTGCCCGCAGCTTAACATCGGACAATGCGCCGTTCTTC
d_call: NA; j_call: TRBJ2-2; v_call: TRBV2; clone_size: medium-sized; cdr3_aa: CASSDSNSGELFF; cdr3_nt: TGTGCCAGCAGTGACTCCAACTCAGGGGAGCTGTTTTTT
d_call: NA; j_call: TRBJ2-7; v_call: TRBV27; clone_size: medium-sized; cdr3_aa: CASSPGFGSYEQYF; cdr3_nt: TGTGCCAGCAGTCCTGGTTTTGGCTCCTACGAGCAGTACTTC
d_call: NA; j_call: TRBJ1-4; v_call: TRBV6-5; clone_size: medium-sized; cdr3_aa: CASSVEGGVWEKLFF; cdr3_nt: TGTGCCAGCTCGGTGGAGGGAGGAGTTTGGGAAAAACTGTTTTTT